This T cell receptor beta chain was profiled in a study of T cell responses to AZD1222 COVID-19 vaccine. General study findings and limits: White British donors predominated, females outnumbered males, and clonal diversity was possibly underestimated. Spike as a whole was targeted by vaccine-associated CD4 TCRs, dominant at 160-218 and 743-854.

To note about this clone: Its matching antigen is unknown.

Doses given second, at about 4 or about 12 weeks, were pooled. Sequencing was performed with immunoSEQ multiplex PCR; in TCRdb, only in-frame clones are kept and a portion is missing. The data show about 180,000 clones, with 92% seen just once and 1.5% to 2.5% held by the top ten. V shed 5 bases, J shed 2 bases, and the junction held 8 bases outside the gene matches. This CDR3 is built from 16 residues. Germline loops: CDR1 MNHEY, CDR2 SMNVEV (reference sequence). This sequence was found in an adult who received the AZD1222 COVID-19 vaccine. The sample here was peripheral blood, taken 28 days after the second AZD1222 dose. The rearrangement links TRBV27 to TRBJ2-5, with TRBD2 identical over 10 bases. CDR3 sequence reads: CASSPLAGVGQETQYF. CDR3 bases: TGTGCCAGCAGTCCCCTAGCGGGAGTGGGGCAAGAGACCCAGTACTTC.